Listed below are T cell receptor beta chains from one sample, sequenced in a study of T cell responses to AZD1222 COVID-19 vaccine. Assay used: immunoSEQ multiplex PCR; TCRdb lists only in-frame clones, some missing. The repertoire holds approximately 110,000 clones, with about 87% as singletons. The source was peripheral blood, collected on day 0 of AZD1222 vaccination. The receptor source for this set is an adult in good health. Both conserved end residues are trimmed from each CDR3.

TRBV9,TRBJ2-7,ASSAGQGAGYEQY
TRBV12-3/TRBV12-4,TRBJ1-2,ASSFDRPYGYT
TRBV19,TRBJ2-3,ASSRSQVRTDTQY
TRBV24-1,TRBJ2-2,ATSTQGSGELF
TRBV7-8,TRBJ2-1,ASSDGTSGYNEQF
TRBV10-3,TRBJ1-5,AISAVGSGDPQH
TRBV6-1,TRBJ1-2,ASSENGTGGGRNYGYT
TRBV13,TRBJ2-7,ASSFRRRDEQY
TRBV6-5,TRBJ1-1,ASSYGDRVEVTEAF
TRBV12-5,TRBJ1-3,ASGLVGGYREDSGNTIY
TRBV19,TRBJ1-2,ASSFTGQGIYNGYT
TRBV18,TRBJ1-5,ASSPTTGGFSNQPQH
TRBV28,TRBJ2-7,ASSPGGRSSYEQY
TRBV10-3,TRBJ2-2,AMSETNTGELF
TRBV7-8,TRBJ2-7,ASSATRRTYEQY
TRBV11-2,TRBJ1-3,ASSLAAAIY
TRBV19,TRBJ1-5,ASTRGAGRNQPQH
TRBV6-5,TRBJ1-6,ASRPQGFVSPLH
TRBV6-2/TRBV6-3,TRBJ2-2,ASSYASTGELF
TRBV15,TRBJ1-4,ATSRAGGTEKLF
TRBV6-5,TRBJ1-2,ASSYSYRGDYGYT
TRBV11-3,TRBJ2-3,ASSLARTSGRTDTQY
TRBV7-8,TRBJ2-5,ASSSPSGGGGETQY
TRBV7-9,TRBJ1-1,ASSFAVDEAF
TRBV30,TRBJ1-2,AWSVISGRARTYGYT
TRBV6-2/TRBV6-3,TRBJ2-7,ASSYSVLSYEQY
TRBV24-1,TRBJ1-2,ATSGGRGGYT
TRBV11-2,TRBJ2-7,ASSLEQERYEQY
TRBV18,TRBJ2-1,ASSPPTSGGAFGNEQF
TRBV11-2,TRBJ2-3,ASSLGIAGRQY
TRBV10-3,TRBJ1-6,AISESESPLH
TRBV5-4,TRBJ1-2,ASSLDGYGYT
TRBV9,TRBJ1-6,ASSLGNSPLH
TRBV12-3/TRBV12-4,TRBJ1-2,ASSGTANYGYT
TRBV24-1,TRBJ2-6,ATSDPGTGGSGANVLT
TRBV7-9,TRBJ2-3,ASSSSGNTDTQY
TRBV14,TRBJ2-4,ASSQGTGVGIQY
TRBV7-9,TRBJ2-7,ASTGTGLTYEQY
TRBV18,TRBJ1-5,ASSPVGTADSNQPQH
TRBV29-1,TRBJ1-1,SVGEYNTEAF
TRBV18,TRBJ2-7,ASSPLGTGGSEQY
TRBV27,TRBJ2-1,ASSPTRQQGARGYNEQF
TRBV10-3,TRBJ2-3,AISEVFTTDTQY
TRBV4-1,TRBJ2-3,ASSHPASGGARDTQY
TRBV19,TRBJ2-4,ASSLAGEFKNIQY
TRBV28,TRBJ1-5,ASSYRDRGH
TRBV18,TRBJ1-3,ASSPQGRNTIY
TRBV2,TRBJ1-5,ARGGGESNQPQH
TRBV3-1/TRBV3-2,TRBJ2-7,ASSQAILARSAQY
TRBV18,TRBJ1-4,ASSPTGPPKLF
TRBV28,TRBJ1-1,ASRTVNTEAF
TRBV2,TRBJ2-2,ASRGTSGGSLNGELF
TRBV27,TRBJ1-1,ASSFVPGTAVEAF
TRBV11-2,TRBJ2-3,ASSLAGSTDTQY
TRBV11-3,TRBJ2-7,ASSPLGQVGVVGYEQY